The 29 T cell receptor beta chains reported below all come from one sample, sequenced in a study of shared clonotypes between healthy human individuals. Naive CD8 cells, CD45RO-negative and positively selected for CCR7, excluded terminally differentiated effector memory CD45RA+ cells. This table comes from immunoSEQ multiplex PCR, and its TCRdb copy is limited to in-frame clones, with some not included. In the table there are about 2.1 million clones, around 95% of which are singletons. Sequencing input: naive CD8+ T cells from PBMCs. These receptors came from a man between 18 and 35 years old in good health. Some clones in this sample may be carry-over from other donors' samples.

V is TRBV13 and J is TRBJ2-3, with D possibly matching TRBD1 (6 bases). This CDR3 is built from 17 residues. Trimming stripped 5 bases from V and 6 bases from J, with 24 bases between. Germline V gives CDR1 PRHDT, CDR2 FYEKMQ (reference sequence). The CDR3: CASSPTGSGPTRDTQYF. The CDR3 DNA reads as TGTGCCAGCAGCCCGACAGGATCGGGACCAACACGGGATACGCAGTATTTT.

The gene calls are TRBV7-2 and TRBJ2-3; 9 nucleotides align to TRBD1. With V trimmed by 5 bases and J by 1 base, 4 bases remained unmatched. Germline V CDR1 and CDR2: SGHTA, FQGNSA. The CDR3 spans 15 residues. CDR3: CASSPNRGRTDTQYF. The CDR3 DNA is TGTGCCAGCAGCCCCAACAGGGGGCGCACAGATACGCAGTATTTT.

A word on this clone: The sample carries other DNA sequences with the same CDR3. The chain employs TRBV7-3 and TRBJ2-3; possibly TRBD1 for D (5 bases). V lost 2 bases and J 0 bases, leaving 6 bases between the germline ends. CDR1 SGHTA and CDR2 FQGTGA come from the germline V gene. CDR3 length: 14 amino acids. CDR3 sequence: CASSLSGSTDTQYF. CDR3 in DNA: TGTGCCAGCAGCTTATCAGGGAGCACAGATACGCAGTATTTT.

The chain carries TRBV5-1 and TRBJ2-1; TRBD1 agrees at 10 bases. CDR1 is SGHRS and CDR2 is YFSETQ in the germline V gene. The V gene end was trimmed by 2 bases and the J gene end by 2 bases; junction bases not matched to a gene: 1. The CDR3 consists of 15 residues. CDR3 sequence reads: CASSFGTGAYNEQFF. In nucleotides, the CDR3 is TGCGCCAGCAGCTTTGGGACAGGGGCCTACAATGAGCAGTTCTTC.

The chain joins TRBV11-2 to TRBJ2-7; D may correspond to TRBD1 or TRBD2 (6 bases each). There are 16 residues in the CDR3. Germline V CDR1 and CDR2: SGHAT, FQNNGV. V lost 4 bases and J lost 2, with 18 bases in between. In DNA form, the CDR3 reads TGTGCCAGCAGCTGGGGGCGGGAATACTTCCCCTACGAGCAGTACTTC. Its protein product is CASSWGREYFPYEQYF. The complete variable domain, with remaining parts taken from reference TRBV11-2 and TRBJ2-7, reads EAGVAQSPRYKIIEKRQSVAFWCNPISGHATLYWYQQILGQGPKLLIQFQNNGVVDDSQLPKDRFSAERLKGVDSTLKIQPAKLEDSAVYLCASSWGREYFPYEQYFGPGTRLTVT.

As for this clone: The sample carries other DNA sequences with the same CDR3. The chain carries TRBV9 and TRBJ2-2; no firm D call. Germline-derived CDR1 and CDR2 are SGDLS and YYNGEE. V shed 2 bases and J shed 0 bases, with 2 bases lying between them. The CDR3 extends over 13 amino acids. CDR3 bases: TGTGCCAGCAGCGTGTCGAACACCGGGGAGCTGTTTTTT. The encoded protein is CASSVSNTGELFF.

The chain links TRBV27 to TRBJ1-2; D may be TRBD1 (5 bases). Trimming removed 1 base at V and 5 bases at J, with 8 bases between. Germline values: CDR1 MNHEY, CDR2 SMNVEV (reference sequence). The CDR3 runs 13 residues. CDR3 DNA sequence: TGTGCCAGCAGTTTATTTGAGGGGTATGGCTACACCTTC. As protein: CASSLFEGYGYTF.

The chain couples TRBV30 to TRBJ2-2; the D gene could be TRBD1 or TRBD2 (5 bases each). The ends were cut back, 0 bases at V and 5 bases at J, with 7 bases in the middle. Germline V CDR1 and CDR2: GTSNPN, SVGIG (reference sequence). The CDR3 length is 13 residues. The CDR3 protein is CAWSVWGTGELFF. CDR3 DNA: TGTGCCTGGAGTGTATGGGGGACCGGGGAGCTGTTTTTT.

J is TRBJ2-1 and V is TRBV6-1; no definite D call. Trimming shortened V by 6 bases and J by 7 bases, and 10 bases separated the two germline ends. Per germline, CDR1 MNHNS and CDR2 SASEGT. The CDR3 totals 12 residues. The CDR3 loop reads CASRIGGNEQFF. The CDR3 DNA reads TGTGCCAGCAGGATCGGTGGAAATGAGCAGTTCTTC.

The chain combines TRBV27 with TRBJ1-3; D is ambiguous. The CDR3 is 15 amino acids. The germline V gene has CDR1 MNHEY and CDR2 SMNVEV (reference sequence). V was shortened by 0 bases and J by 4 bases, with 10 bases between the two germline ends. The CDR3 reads CASSLSGNWGNTIYF. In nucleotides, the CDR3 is TGTGCCAGCAGTTTATCGGGAAATTGGGGAAACACCATATATTTT.

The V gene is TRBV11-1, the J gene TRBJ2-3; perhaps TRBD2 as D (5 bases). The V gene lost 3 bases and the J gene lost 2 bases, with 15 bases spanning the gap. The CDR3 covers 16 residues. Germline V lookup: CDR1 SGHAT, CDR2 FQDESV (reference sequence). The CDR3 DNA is TGTGCCAGCAGCTTGGCGGACTTTGGAATCACAGATACGCAGTATTTT. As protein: CASSLADFGITDTQYF.

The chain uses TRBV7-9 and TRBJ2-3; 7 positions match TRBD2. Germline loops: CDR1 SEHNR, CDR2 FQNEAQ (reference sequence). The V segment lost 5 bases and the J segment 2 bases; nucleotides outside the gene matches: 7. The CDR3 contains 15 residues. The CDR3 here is CASSPDTSDTDTQYF. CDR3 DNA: TGTGCCAGCAGCCCCGACACTAGCGACACAGATACGCAGTATTTT.

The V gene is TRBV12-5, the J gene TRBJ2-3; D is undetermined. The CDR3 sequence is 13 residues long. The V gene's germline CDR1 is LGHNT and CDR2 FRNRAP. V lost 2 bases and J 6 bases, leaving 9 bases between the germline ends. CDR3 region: CASGLPAVDTQYF. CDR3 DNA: TGTGCTAGTGGTTTGCCGGCAGTGGATACGCAGTATTTT.

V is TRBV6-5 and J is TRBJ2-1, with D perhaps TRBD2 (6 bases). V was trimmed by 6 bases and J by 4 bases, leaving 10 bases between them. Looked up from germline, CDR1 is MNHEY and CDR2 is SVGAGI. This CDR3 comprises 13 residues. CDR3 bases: TGTGCCAGCAGGGAGGGGTTATACAATGAGCAGTTCTTC. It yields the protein CASREGLYNEQFF.

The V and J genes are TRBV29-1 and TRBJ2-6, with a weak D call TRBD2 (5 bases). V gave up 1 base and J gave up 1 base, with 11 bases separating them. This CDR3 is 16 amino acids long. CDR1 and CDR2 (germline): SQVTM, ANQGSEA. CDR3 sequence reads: CSVEADGGSGANVLTF. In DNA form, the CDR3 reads TGCAGCGTTGAAGCTGATGGAGGATCTGGGGCCAACGTCCTGACTTTC.

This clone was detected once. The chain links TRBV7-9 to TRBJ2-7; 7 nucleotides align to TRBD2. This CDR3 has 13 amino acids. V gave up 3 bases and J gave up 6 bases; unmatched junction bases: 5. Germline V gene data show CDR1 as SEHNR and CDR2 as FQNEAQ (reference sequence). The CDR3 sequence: CASSFQREAEQYF. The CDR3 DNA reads TGTGCCAGCAGCTTCCAGCGGGAAGCCGAGCAGTACTTC.

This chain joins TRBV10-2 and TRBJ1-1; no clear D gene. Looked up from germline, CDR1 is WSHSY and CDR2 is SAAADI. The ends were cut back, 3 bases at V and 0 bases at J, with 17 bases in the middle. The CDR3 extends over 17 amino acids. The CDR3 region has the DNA TGCGCCAGCAGTGAAGAATGGGCGCTTATTATGAACACTGAAGCTTTCTTT. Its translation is CASSEEWALIMNTEAFF.

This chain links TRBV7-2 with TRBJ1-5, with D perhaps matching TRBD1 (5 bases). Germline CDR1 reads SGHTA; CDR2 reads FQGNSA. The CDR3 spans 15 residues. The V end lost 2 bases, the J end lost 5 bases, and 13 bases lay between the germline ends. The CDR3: CASSLFPFRDQPQHF. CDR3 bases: TGTGCCAGCAGCTTATTTCCCTTCAGGGATCAGCCCCAGCATTTT.

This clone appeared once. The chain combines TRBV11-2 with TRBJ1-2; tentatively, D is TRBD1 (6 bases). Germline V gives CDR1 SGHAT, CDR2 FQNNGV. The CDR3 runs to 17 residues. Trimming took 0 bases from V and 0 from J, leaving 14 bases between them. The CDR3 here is CASSLDLRGGPNYGYTF. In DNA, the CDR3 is TGTGCCAGCAGCTTAGATTTGCGAGGGGGTCCTAACTATGGCTACACCTTC.

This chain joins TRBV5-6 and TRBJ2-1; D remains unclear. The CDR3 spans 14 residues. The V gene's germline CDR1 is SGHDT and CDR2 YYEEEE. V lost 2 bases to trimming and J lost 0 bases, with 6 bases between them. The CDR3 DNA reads TGTGCCAGCAGCTTCAGAAACTCCTACAATGAGCAGTTCTTC. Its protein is CASSFRNSYNEQFF.

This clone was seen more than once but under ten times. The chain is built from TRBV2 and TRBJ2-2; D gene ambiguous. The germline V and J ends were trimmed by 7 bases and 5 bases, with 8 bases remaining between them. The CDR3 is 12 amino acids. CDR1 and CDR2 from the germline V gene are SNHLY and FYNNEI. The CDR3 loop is CASNSRTGELFF. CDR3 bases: TGTGCCAGCAATTCCAGGACCGGGGAGCTGTTTTTT.

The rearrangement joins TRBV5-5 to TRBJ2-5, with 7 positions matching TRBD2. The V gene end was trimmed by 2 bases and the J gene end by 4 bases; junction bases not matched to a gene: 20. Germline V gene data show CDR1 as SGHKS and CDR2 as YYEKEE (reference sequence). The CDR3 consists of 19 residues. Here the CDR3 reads CASSFPGEGFVPTGETQYF. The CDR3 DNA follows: TGTGCCAGCAGCTTCCCCGGGGAGGGATTTGTGCCCACAGGAGAGACCCAGTACTTC.

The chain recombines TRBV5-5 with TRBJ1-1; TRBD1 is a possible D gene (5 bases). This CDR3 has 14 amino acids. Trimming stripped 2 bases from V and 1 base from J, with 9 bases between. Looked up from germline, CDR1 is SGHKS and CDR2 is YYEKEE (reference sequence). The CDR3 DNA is TGTGCCAGCAGCTTAAAAGGGACGAACACTGAAGCTTTCTTT. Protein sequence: CASSLKGTNTEAFF.

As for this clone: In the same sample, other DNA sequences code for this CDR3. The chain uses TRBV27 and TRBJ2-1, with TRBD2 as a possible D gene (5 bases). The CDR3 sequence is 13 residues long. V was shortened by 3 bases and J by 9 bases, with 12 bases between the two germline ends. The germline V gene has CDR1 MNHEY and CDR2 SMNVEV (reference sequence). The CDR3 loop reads CASSLSSAGEQFF. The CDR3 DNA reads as TGTGCCAGCAGTTTGTCAAGCGCGGGTGAGCAGTTCTTC.

CDR3 amino acids: CASTLVNREQETQYF. In nucleotides, the CDR3 is TGTGCCAGCACCCTAGTGAACAGGGAACAAGAGACCCAGTACTTC. The genes are TRBV5-8 and TRBJ2-5; TRBD1 might be the D (6 bases). CDR3 length: 15 amino acids. V was clipped by 6 bases and J by 2 bases, with 17 bases between them. The germline gives CDR1 SGHTS, CDR2 YDEGEE.

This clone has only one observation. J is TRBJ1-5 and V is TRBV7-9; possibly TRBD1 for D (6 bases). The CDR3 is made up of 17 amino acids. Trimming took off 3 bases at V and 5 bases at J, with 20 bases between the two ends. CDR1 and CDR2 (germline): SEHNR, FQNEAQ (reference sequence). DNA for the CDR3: TGTGCCAGCAGCTTTGATATCGGGGGCGGATACCATCAGCCCCAGCATTTT. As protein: CASSFDIGGGYHQPQHF.

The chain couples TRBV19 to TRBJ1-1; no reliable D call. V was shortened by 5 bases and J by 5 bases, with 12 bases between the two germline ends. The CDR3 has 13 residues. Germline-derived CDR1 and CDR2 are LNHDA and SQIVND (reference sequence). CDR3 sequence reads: CASSLGRRTEAFF. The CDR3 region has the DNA TGTGCCAGTAGTCTCGGTCGGAGGACTGAAGCTTTCTTT.

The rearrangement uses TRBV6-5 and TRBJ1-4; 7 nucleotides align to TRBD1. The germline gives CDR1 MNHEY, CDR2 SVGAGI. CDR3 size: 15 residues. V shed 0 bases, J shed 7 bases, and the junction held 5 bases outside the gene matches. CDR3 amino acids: CASSYSDRSGEKLFF. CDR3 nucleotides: TGTGCCAGCAGTTACTCGGACAGGTCGGGTGAAAAACTGTTTTTT.

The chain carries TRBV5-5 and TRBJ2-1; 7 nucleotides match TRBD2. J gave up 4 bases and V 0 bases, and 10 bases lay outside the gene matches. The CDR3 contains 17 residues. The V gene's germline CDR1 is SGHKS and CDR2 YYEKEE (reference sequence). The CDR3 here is CASSLADFAGEYNEQFF. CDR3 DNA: TGTGCCAGCAGCTTGGCCGATTTTGCGGGAGAGTACAATGAGCAGTTCTTC.